The 14 T cell receptor beta chains below come from one sample, sequenced in a study of beta chain features in type 1 diabetes. Reverse transcribing all isolated RNA meant expressed TCRB transcripts were sequenced. Profiling relied on immunoSEQ multiplex PCR, and the TCRdb table lists in-frame clones only, not all of them. The sample shows 250,000 to 350,000 clones, around 10% of them seen only once. Sequencing was performed on naive CD4+ T cells from blood. The receptors stem from a woman aged 25 to 39 in good health.

The chain uses TRBV5-4 and TRBJ2-1; 9 bases agree with TRBD2. The J segment lost 6 bases and the V segment lost 1 base, leaving 5 bases of the junction unmatched. Germline values: CDR1 SGHNT, CDR2 YYREEE (reference sequence). The CDR3 runs 15 residues. CDR3 amino acids: CASSLQLAGVNEQFF. The CDR3 DNA sequence: TGTGCCAGCAGCTTGCAGTTAGCGGGAGTCAATGAGCAGTTCTTC.

This chain uses TRBV28 with TRBJ2-1, with 7 bases lining up with TRBD2. Per germline, CDR1 MDHEN and CDR2 SYDVKM. With V trimmed by 7 bases and J by 2 bases, 8 bases remained unmatched. The CDR3 spans 15 residues. In DNA form, the CDR3 reads TGTGCCAGCACCCTGGGACGGGAGGCCTACAATGAGCAGTTCTTC. This codes for CASTLGREAYNEQFF. Complete variable domain (other parts from reference TRBV28 and TRBJ2-1): DVKVTQSSRYLVKRTGEKVFLECVQDMDHENMFWYRQDPGLGLRLIYFSYDVKMKEKGDIPEGYSVSREKKERFSLILESASTNQTSMYLCASTLGREAYNEQFFGPGTRLTVL.

The genes are TRBV6-1 and TRBJ1-5; D ambiguous. This CDR3 spans 13 amino acids. V lost 6 bases, J lost 3 bases, and 9 bases lay in between. The germline CDR1 and CDR2 sequences are MNHNS and SASEGT. CDR3 coding DNA: TGTGCCAGCAGGGCGGGGAACAATCAGCCCCAGCATTTT. Encoded protein: CASRAGNNQPQHF.

This chain connects TRBV4-2 to TRBJ1-4; TRBD1 matches at 9 bases. V shed 0 bases, J shed 6 bases, and the junction held 17 bases outside the gene matches. The CDR3 runs to 20 residues. Per germline, CDR1 LGHNA and CDR2 YNFKEQ. CDR3 sequence: CASSQDIVVRWDREDEKLFF. Written as DNA, the CDR3 is TGTGCCAGCAGCCAAGATATAGTCGTAAGGTGGGACAGGGAGGATGAAAAACTGTTTTTT.

This clone was recorded a few times. In the same sample, other DNA sequences code for this CDR3. V and J are TRBV5-1 and TRBJ2-7; TRBD1 matches at 8 bases. Unmatched junction bases numbered 3, after V lost 4 bases and J lost 0 bases. The CDR3 runs to 14 residues. Germline lookup yields CDR1 SGHRS and CDR2 YFSETQ. The CDR3 DNA sequence: TGCGCCAGCAGCGGCCAGGGGGCCTCCTACGAGCAGTACTTC. Protein sequence: CASSGQGASYEQYF.

There are a few counts of this clone. V gene TRBV15 combines with J gene TRBJ2-1, with 9 bases identical to TRBD1. This CDR3 comprises 14 residues. Germline assignment: CDR1 LNHNV and CDR2 YYDKDF (reference sequence). With V trimmed by 3 bases and J by 5 bases, 2 bases remained unmatched. CDR3 protein: CATSRRQGDNEQFF. The CDR3 DNA reads TGTGCCACCAGCAGGAGACAGGGGGACAATGAGCAGTTCTTC. Drawing the rest from reference TRBV15 and TRBJ2-1, the complete variable domain is DAMVIQNPRYQVTQFGKPVTLSCSQTLNHNVMYWYQQKSSQAPKLLFHYYDKDFNNEADTPDNFQSRRPNTSFCFLDIRSPGLGDTAMYLCATSRRQGDNEQFFGPGTRLTVL.

A few counts support this clone. The V gene is TRBV28, the J gene TRBJ2-1; 12 bases map to TRBD1. Germline CDR1 reads MDHEN; CDR2 reads SYDVKM. This CDR3 contains 16 residues. The J segment lost 10 bases and the V segment lost 8 bases, leaving 15 bases of the junction unmatched. The CDR3 sequence: CASVPTGTGGGKEQFF. The DNA for the CDR3 is TGTGCCAGCGTACCGACTGGGACAGGGGGCGGGAAAGAGCAGTTCTTC.

This chain connects TRBV4-3 to TRBJ2-5; D might be TRBD1 (6 bases). The ends were cut back, 2 bases at V and 4 bases at J, with 11 bases in the middle. Germline values: CDR1 LGHNA, CDR2 YSLEER. The CDR3 spans 14 residues. The CDR3 spells CASSQSTGRETQYF. DNA for the CDR3: TGCGCCAGCAGCCAATCGACAGGTAGAGAGACCCAGTACTTC.

The chain has TRBV7-9 and TRBJ2-7, with D possibly TRBD2 on 5 matching bases. The V gene's germline CDR1 is SEHNR and CDR2 FQNEAQ (reference sequence). The CDR3 has 16 amino acids. V lost 3 bases, J lost 2 bases, and 17 bases lay in between. The CDR3: CASSFLKPDSTYEQYF. DNA for the CDR3: TGTGCCAGCAGCTTTCTTAAACCGGACTCCACCTACGAGCAGTACTTC.

Only a few counts were recorded for this clone. V and J are TRBV5-4 and TRBJ2-3; 13 nucleotides match TRBD2. The trim removed 4 bases at V and 6 bases at J, leaving 11 bases unmatched. Germline CDR1 and CDR2: SGHNT and YYREEE (reference sequence). CDR3 length: 17 amino acids. CDR3 protein: CASSPGLAGSTGDTQYF. For the CDR3, the DNA is TGTGCCAGCAGCCCGGGACTAGCGGGAAGCACTGGGGATACGCAGTATTTT.

The V and J genes are TRBV7-3 and TRBJ2-1; D perhaps matches TRBD2 (6 bases). Per germline, CDR1 SGHTA and CDR2 FQGTGA. The V end lost 3 bases, the J end lost 5 bases, and 14 bases lay between the germline ends. The CDR3 loop spans 15 amino acids. CDR3 sequence reads: CASSFSGGDNNEQFF. CDR3 DNA sequence: TGTGCCAGCAGCTTCTCCGGGGGAGACAACAATGAGCAGTTCTTC.

This clone was recorded a few times. The chain links TRBV7-9 to TRBJ2-3, with D possibly being TRBD2 (6 bases). Trimming shortened V by 4 bases and J by 2 bases, and 13 bases separated the two germline ends. The germline V gene encodes CDR1 SEHNR and CDR2 FQNEAQ (reference sequence). The CDR3 contains 15 residues. CDR3 sequence (DNA): TGTGCCAGCAGCTCACTAGGGAGGTCCACAGATACGCAGTATTTT. As protein: CASSSLGRSTDTQYF.

This clone was seen more than once but under ten times. This CDR3 is also generated by other DNA sequences in the sample. The gene calls are TRBV18 and TRBJ2-3; the D gene is possibly TRBD1 (6 bases). CDR1 is KGHSH, CDR2 LQKENI, per germline. The CDR3 loop spans 13 amino acids. V shed 2 bases and J shed 3 bases, with 6 bases lying between them. Here the CDR3 DNA reads TGTGCCAGCTCACCAACAGGGACAGATACGCAGTATTTT. It is translated as CASSPTGTDTQYF.

The chain is built from TRBV5-1 and TRBJ2-7, with D perhaps matching TRBD1 (6 bases). Looked up from germline, CDR1 is SGHRS and CDR2 is YFSETQ. This CDR3 spans 14 amino acids. The germline V and J ends were trimmed by 4 bases and 11 bases, with 22 bases remaining between them. The CDR3 sequence is CASSPDRDTLRKYF. DNA for the CDR3: TGCGCCAGCAGCCCCGACCGGGACACCCTGAGGAAGTACTTC. The variable domain in full, with the rest retrieved from reference TRBV5-1 and TRBJ2-7, is KAGVTQTPRYLIKTRGQQVTLSCSPISGHRSVSWYQQTPGQGLQFLFEYFSETQRNKGNFPGRFSGRQFSNSRSEMNVSTLELGDSALYLCASSPDRDTLRKYFGPGTRLTVT.